This entry is about one T cell receptor beta chain. Its antigen is not identified. The table came from immunoSEQ multiplex PCR; TCRdb's copy has only in-frame clones and leaves some out. The repertoire includes 100,000 to 150,000 clones, 88% of them detected once, and approximately 1.3% sits in the top ten. The data are from a study of cytomegalovirus exposure and HLA in healthy donors. The overall study: The roughly 110 validation repertoires matched the roughly 670 first-cohort repertoires in platform, a later analysis reported.

The donors were members of the approximately 110-subject validation cohort (separate from the roughly 700-subject first cohort). General study results and limits: There were around 160 TCR beta chains listed as cytomegalovirus-associated. In vitro data verified a few CMV-associated chains as specific for CMV antigens.

V was clipped by 2 bases and J by 4 bases, with 12 bases between them. CDR3 length equals 14 residues. Germline assignment: CDR1 MGHDK and CDR2 SYGVNS. The clonotype was recovered from a man aged 25 to 40 in good health and CMV-seronegative. Material for sequencing was PBMCs. V usage is TRBV25-1 and J usage is TRBJ2-7, with D perhaps TRBD2 (5 bases). The CDR3 protein is CASSEVNLAYEQYF. CDR3 nucleotide sequence: TGTGCCAGCAGTGAAGTTAATCTAGCTTACGAGCAGTACTTC.